This T cell receptor (beta chain) came from a study of cytomegalovirus exposure and HLA in healthy donors. Note on this clone: The antigen is not known.

V was shortened by 5 bases and J by 13 bases, with 14 bases between the two germline ends. The CDR3 is 12 amino acids. In germline, CDR1 is SEHNR, CDR2 FQNEAQ (reference sequence). Each donor's status was that of a healthy bone marrow donor. Donors counted as nominally healthy when sampled, yet unrecorded immune exposures were likely. The study's findings and limits: In a later analysis, at a false discovery rate of 0.05, approximately 18,000 TCR beta sequences were associated with HLA alleles.

The PCR employed 60 Vbeta primers together with 13 Jbeta primers. Libraries were prepared by immunoSEQ multiplex PCR; TCRdb keeps only in-frame clonotypes and omits some of them. The data hold about 150,000 clones, with approximately 79% observed a single time. The clonotype comes from a male donor in good health and CMV-seronegative. Sequencing used PBMCs. The V call is TRBV7-9, the J call TRBJ1-4; a possible D gene is TRBD1 (5 bases). The CDR3 region has the DNA TGTGCCAGCAGCCAGGGAGGACAAGGACTGTTTTTT. Its translation is CASSQGGQGLFF.